This TCR beta chain was sequenced during a study of blood T cell repertoires in COVID-19. For the study at large: Some COVID-19 samples were acute and others convalescent; all came from the United States, Italy and Spain. T cells, B-cell-depleted T cells, or PBMCs supplied cDNA or gDNA.

Under the authors' procedure: How many nucleated cells were present was estimated from reference gene primer amplification. The assay was immunoSEQ multiplex PCR, and TCRdb's table has in-frame clones only and misses some. From that table come the V and J calls and clone size; the DNA was used to work out D and trimming. Of 150,000 or so clones listed, approximately 89% are singletons. Looked up from germline, CDR1 is MNHEY and CDR2 is SMNVEV (reference sequence). V lost 6 bases and J 10 bases, leaving 19 bases between the germline ends. The CDR3 has 14 residues. The table lists this clone with a count of one.

The specimen was peripheral blood. The rearrangement joins TRBV27 to TRBJ2-1; D may be TRBD1 (5 bases). The sequence derives from a man over 45 with acute or convalescent COVID-19. In DNA form, the CDR3 reads TGTGCCAGCAGCCTGTCTGGGGCCCTCGGGGAGCAGTTCTTC. It translates to CASSLSGALGEQFF.